The next 26 T cell receptor beta chains were all read from a single sample in a study of T cells in Graves' hyperthyroidism and ophthalmopathy. It was RNA transcripts that yielded the amplified TCR beta CDR3 regions. The HTBI primer set was used in a first-round RT-PCR of the TCR CDR3. From the multiplex PCR reads, TCRdb called clonotypes with MiXCR, one entry per CDR3 protein. The sample records fewer than 750,000 distinct CDR3 sequences, roughly 14% being singletons. Sequencing was performed on blood. These receptors originate from a woman aged 40 to 50 with Graves' ophthalmopathy.

Turning to this clonotype: A much larger clone lies one base from this, so it may be a read error. The gene calls are TRBV28 and TRBJ2-7; no clear D. Germline CDR1 reads MDHEN; CDR2 reads SYDVKM. The CDR3 is 13 residues long. The CDR3 nucleotides read TGTGCCAGCAGTTTATCCCCACTTTACGGGCAGTACTTC. Its translation is CASSLSPLYGQYF.

V and J are TRBV20-1 and TRBJ2-2; 12 nucleotides line up with TRBD2. V was pared by 6 bases and J by 7 bases, with 12 bases of the junction left unmatched. From germline, CDR1 is DFQATT and CDR2 SNEGSKA (reference sequence). The length of the CDR3 is 16 residues. DNA for the CDR3: TGCAGTGCGAGGACAGGGCTAGCGGGAGGGGTCGGGGAGCTGTTTTTT. Amino acids: CSARTGLAGGVGELFF.

The chain recombines TRBV6-2 or TRBV6-3 with TRBJ2-7; TRBD2 matches 10 bases. The CDR3 covers 16 residues. With 5 bases clipped from V and 1 base from J, the junction kept 8 bases outside the gene matches. Germline values: CDR1 MNHEY, CDR2 SVGEGT. The CDR3 here is CASSTTGTSASYEQYF. The CDR3 DNA sequence: TGTGCCAGCAGTACGACCGGGACTAGCGCGTCCTACGAGCAGTACTTC.

This chain joins TRBV3-1 and TRBJ1-5; D is ambiguous. The CDR3 loop spans 14 amino acids. Looked up from germline, CDR1 is LGHDT and CDR2 is YNNKEL (reference sequence). Trimming removed 4 bases from V and 6 bases from J, with 13 bases in between. CDR3 coding DNA: TGTGCCAGCAGCCCTAGGGTCTTGGGTCAGCCCCAGCATTTT. Translation: CASSPRVLGQPQHF.

This clonotype was detected many times. The rearrangement joins TRBV20-1 to TRBJ2-2; maybe TRBD1 (5 bases). Looked up from germline, CDR1 is DFQATT and CDR2 is SNEGSKA (reference sequence). CDR3 size: 16 residues. V lost 3 bases to trimming and J lost 1 base, with 15 bases between them. This chain's CDR3 is CSARKGSGWNTGELFF. The CDR3 nucleotides are TGCAGTGCTAGGAAGGGGTCAGGGTGGAACACCGGGGAGCTGTTTTTT.

This clonotype was counted many times. The chain is built from TRBV12-3 or TRBV12-4 and TRBJ1-3; D unresolved. The ends were cut back, 10 bases at V and 2 bases at J, with 9 bases in the middle. This CDR3 region has 12 residues. Written as DNA, the CDR3 is TGTGCCACTACTATGCCTGGAAACACCATATATTTT. Its translation: CATTMPGNTIYF.

At least ten counts were recorded for this clonotype. The chain uses TRBV20-1 and TRBJ1-1; D remains ambiguous. CDR1 is DFQATT and CDR2 is SNEGSKA in the germline V gene (reference sequence). The CDR3 runs 13 residues. V was shortened by 6 bases and J by 7 bases, with 18 bases between the two germline ends. The CDR3 region is CSAPSAGRSEAFF. The CDR3 DNA reads TGCAGTGCCCCGAGCGCGGGTCGGAGTGAAGCTTTCTTT.

This clonotype was found a few times. The chain joins TRBV2 to TRBJ2-7; D gene ambiguous. This CDR3 spans 13 amino acids. Germline CDR1 is SNHLY and CDR2 is FYNNEI. The V end lost 4 bases, the J end lost 4 bases, and 11 bases lay between the germline ends. CDR3 sequence: CASSVYSGYEQYF. The CDR3 bases are TGTGCCAGCAGTGTCTATTCCGGGTACGAGCAGTACTTC.

J is TRBJ2-5 and V is TRBV6-5; 11 nucleotides align to TRBD2. The CDR3 has 16 amino acids. V lost 5 bases to trimming and J lost 2 bases; unmatched junction nucleotides: 7. CDR1 is MNHEY and CDR2 is SVGAGI in the germline V gene. CDR3 in amino acids: CASSTGLAGAQETQYF. CDR3 sequence (DNA): TGTGCCAGCAGTACTGGACTAGCGGGCGCACAAGAGACCCAGTACTTC.

This sequence joins TRBV6-1 and TRBJ2-5; TRBD1 aligns across 9 bases. With V trimmed by 7 bases and J by 5 bases, 11 bases remained unmatched. Germline assignment: CDR1 MNHNS and CDR2 SASEGT. The CDR3 length is 15 residues. The CDR3 here is CASTIGGTGRETQYF. DNA for the CDR3: TGTGCCAGCACAATCGGGGGGACAGGGCGGGAGACCCAGTACTTC.

The sample holds many counts of this clonotype. The rearrangement uses TRBV28 and TRBJ2-7, with D hard to call. The germline CDR1 and CDR2 sequences are MDHEN and SYDVKM. The V end lost 7 bases, the J end lost 0 bases, and 16 bases lay between the germline ends. The CDR3 has 15 amino acids. The CDR3 sequence is CASTSSAGSSYEQYF. Written as DNA, the CDR3 is TGTGCCAGCACCTCGTCGGCCGGAAGCTCCTACGAGCAGTACTTC.

In its sample, this clonotype was seen many times. The chain employs TRBV7-2 and TRBJ1-3, with D maybe TRBD1 (5 bases). CDR1 SGHTA and CDR2 FQGNSA come from the germline V gene. V lost 5 bases, J lost 4 bases, and 15 bases lay in between. CDR3 length: 15 residues. The CDR3 nucleotides are TGTGCCAGCAGCCCCTGGAGGGGTATGGGAAACACCATATATTTT. It specifies CASSPWRGMGNTIYF.

This clonotype was seen many times. The chain employs TRBV6-1 and TRBJ1-1; D is unresolved. The V gene lost 4 bases and the J gene lost 4 bases, with 4 bases spanning the gap. This CDR3 is built from 11 residues. Germline CDR1 reads MNHNS; CDR2 reads SASEGT. CDR3 protein: CASSGVTEAFF. For the CDR3, the DNA is TGTGCCAGCAGTGGGGTCACTGAAGCTTTCTTT.

This clonotype occurred many times. This chain links TRBV6-1 with TRBJ1-1; no definite D call. CDR1 MNHNS and CDR2 SASEGT come from the germline V gene. V was trimmed by 7 bases and J by 7 bases, leaving 25 bases between them. The CDR3 spans 16 residues. The CDR3 region has the DNA TGTGCCAGCACCTACCGGGCAGGAGGTGTGAAAGATGAAGCTTTCTTT. This translates into CASTYRAGGVKDEAFF.

This clonotype was observed at least ten times. The genes are TRBV20-1 and TRBJ2-7; 9 bases agree with TRBD2. The CDR3 totals 13 residues. Unmatched junction bases numbered 4, after V lost 3 bases and J lost 4 bases. Germline V CDR1 and CDR2: DFQATT, SNEGSKA (reference sequence). CDR3 residues: CSASSGSGYEQYF. In DNA form, the CDR3 reads TGCAGTGCTAGTAGCGGGAGCGGGTACGAGCAGTACTTC.

The sample holds many counts of this clonotype. CDR3 nucleotides: TGTGCCAGCAGCTCAGGGGTCTTGGGGACTGAAGCTTTCTTT. Protein: CASSSGVLGTEAFF. The V gene is TRBV7-8, the J gene TRBJ1-1; a weak D match, TRBD1 (6 bases). This CDR3 comprises 14 residues. V lost 4 bases and J 5 bases, leaving 14 bases between the germline ends. The germline CDR1 and CDR2 sequences are SGHVS and FQNEAQ.

This clonotype has at least ten counts. The chain links TRBV7-2 to TRBJ2-5, with 8 bases identical to TRBD2. This CDR3 is built from 14 residues. The V segment lost 5 bases and the J segment 5 bases; nucleotides outside the gene matches: 7. Germline CDR1 SGHTA, CDR2 FQGNSA. The CDR3 DNA follows: TGTGCCAGCAGCCTGATGACTAGCGTTGAGACCCAGTACTTC. This gives the protein CASSLMTSVETQYF. The variable domain in full, with the rest retrieved from reference TRBV7-2 and TRBJ2-5, is GAGVSQSPSNKVTEKGKDVELRCDPISGHTALYWYRQSLGQGLEFLIYFQGNSAPDKSGLPSDRFSAERTGGSVSTLTIQRTQQEDSAVYLCASSLMTSVETQYFGPGTRLLVL.

This clonotype was recorded many times. The J gene is TRBJ2-5, the V gene TRBV10-2; TRBD1 matches 11 bases. This CDR3 comprises 17 residues. In germline, CDR1 is WSHSY, CDR2 SAAADI. The V gene end was trimmed by 6 bases and the J gene end by 2 bases; junction bases not matched to a gene: 11. CDR3 DNA: TGCGCCAGCAGCAGGGGGGTTGGGACAGGGGGACAAGAGACCCAGTACTTC. It specifies CASSRGVGTGGQETQYF.

This clonotype has more than one count but fewer than ten. V gene TRBV6-1 combines with J gene TRBJ2-7, with 10 bases lining up with TRBD1. Trimming took 10 bases from V and 5 from J; bases not matched to a gene: 8. Germline V lookup: CDR1 MNHNS, CDR2 SASEGT. The CDR3 covers 13 residues. The CDR3 DNA reads TGTGCCACACAACGGGACAGGGGTGACGAGCAGTACTTC. Translation: CATQRDRGDEQYF.

The chain links TRBV6-1 to TRBJ1-5, with a tentative D call TRBD1 (5 bases). V was shortened by 7 bases and J by 2 bases, with 18 bases between the two germline ends. Germline lookup yields CDR1 MNHNS and CDR2 SASEGT. The CDR3 is 16 amino acids. CDR3 sequence: CASKPIGGGGNQPQHF. DNA of the CDR3: TGTGCCAGCAAGCCGATCGGGGGGGGAGGCAATCAGCCCCAGCATTTT.

This clonotype was found a few times. The J gene is TRBJ2-7, the V gene TRBV9, with 7 nucleotides matching TRBD2. The CDR3 has 12 amino acids. The V gene's germline CDR1 is SGDLS and CDR2 YYNGEE. J gave up 3 bases and V 7 bases, and 4 bases lay outside the gene matches. The CDR3 protein is CASGSGNYEQYF. DNA for the CDR3: TGTGCCAGCGGGAGCGGGAACTACGAGCAGTACTTC.

This clonotype came up many times. The chain links TRBV6-5 to TRBJ1-1; the match to TRBD1 covers 10 bases. CDR1 and CDR2 from the germline V gene are MNHEY and SVGAGI. The CDR3 is made up of 12 amino acids. V was pared by 6 bases and J by 14 bases, with 9 bases of the junction left unmatched. CDR3 sequence (DNA): TGTGCCAGCAGCCCGGGACAGGGGACCGTCTTCTTT. Translated, it gives CASSPGQGTVFF.

The chain couples TRBV4-1 to TRBJ2-2; D may be TRBD2 (6 bases). Germline V gene data show CDR1 as MGHRA and CDR2 as YSYEKL. V lost 1 base and J 6 bases, leaving 12 bases between the germline ends. The length of the CDR3 is 15 residues. The CDR3 loop is CASSQGLAHAGELFF. CDR3 nucleotides: TGCGCCAGCAGCCAAGGGCTAGCGCACGCCGGGGAGCTGTTTTTT.

A few counts support this clonotype. The rearrangement uses TRBV7-8 and TRBJ1-2; D call uncertain. Germline V lookup: CDR1 SGHVS, CDR2 FQNEAQ. There are 14 residues in the CDR3. The V end was cut by 2 bases, the J end by 3 bases, with 10 bases between. The CDR3 loop is CASSLWPGYYGYTF. The CDR3 nucleotides are TGTGCCAGCAGCTTATGGCCGGGGTACTATGGCTACACCTTC.

This clonotype occurred many times. This chain uses TRBV13 with TRBJ1-1; 10 bases agree with TRBD1. The length of the CDR3 is 16 residues. The V segment lost 2 bases and the J segment 1 base; nucleotides outside the gene matches: 4. Per the germline V gene, CDR1 is PRHDT and CDR2 is FYEKMQ (reference sequence). The CDR3 nucleotides read TGTGCCAGCAGCTTAATGCGGACAGGGGGGAACACTGAAGCTTTCTTT. It is translated as CASSLMRTGGNTEAFF.

This clonotype has ten or more counts. This chain uses TRBV20-1 with TRBJ2-5; no definite D call. Germline CDR1 DFQATT, CDR2 SNEGSKA (reference sequence). V shed 6 bases and J shed 0 bases, with 14 bases lying between them. The CDR3 runs 14 residues. CDR3 amino acids: CSASTVLYQETQYF. The CDR3, as DNA: TGCAGTGCCTCAACGGTTTTATACCAAGAGACCCAGTACTTC.